This TCR beta chain came from a study of metastatic and nonmetastatic thyroid tumors. For the study at large: Repertoire comparisons spanned blood and tumor or nodule tissue from malignant and benign thyroid patients. Notes on the study in general: In blood and tumor, TCR beta diversity was reportedly significantly higher in malignant thyroid tumors than in benign nodules.

The CDR3 loop spans 14 amino acids. Germline values: CDR1 GTSNPN, CDR2 SVGIG (reference sequence). Between the trimmed V and J ends, which lost 0 bases and 4 bases, there was a span of 12 bases. By proportion, this clone is medium-sized. Its cognate antigen is unknown. None of the patients had undergone any treatment ahead of thyroid surgery. Authors' analysis steps: Differences in CDR3 between clinicopathological groups were drawn on to build a classifier intended to discriminate distant-metastatic papillary thyroid cancer patients. Through MiXCR, TCRdb re-clonotyped the PCR reads. For this entry, the V and J calls and clone size follow TCRdb and not the study's own pipeline. This sample carries tens of thousands of clones, approximately 29% of them seen once, and the ten largest clones take about 31%.

This TCR came from a female donor with papillary thyroid cancer or a benign thyroid nodule (not recorded which). Some clones in this sample may be carry-over from other donors' samples. The sequenced sample was blood. The chain links TRBV30 to TRBJ1-2, with D perhaps TRBD1 (6 bases). The DNA of the CDR3 is TGTGCCTGGAGTGTAGGGGTAGGGGGCTATGGCTACACCTTC. Translation: CAWSVGVGGYGYTF.